This TCR beta chain was observed in a study of identical twins. Findings and caveats of the study: Out-of-frame alpha sequences that twins shared showed excess low generation probability.

This clonotype was picked up a small number of times. Its antigen is not known. TCRdb itself ran the 5' RACE reads through MiXCR, one entry per CDR3 protein. The data contain about 450,000 distinct CDR3 sequences, roughly 20% of them singletons. The V gene lost 8 bases and the J gene lost 2 bases, with 16 bases spanning the gap. The CDR3 extends over 14 amino acids. CDR1 WSHSY and CDR2 SAAADI come from the germline V gene. The gene calls are TRBV10-2 and TRBJ2-7, with a possible D match to TRBD1 (6 bases). The clonotype comes from a man aged 50 to 59 in good health. The sequencing sample was made of naive T cells sorted from blood. The CDR3 sequence: CASLRGPQAYEQYF. In nucleotides, the CDR3 is TGCGCCAGCCTCAGGGGACCTCAAGCCTACGAGCAGTACTTC.